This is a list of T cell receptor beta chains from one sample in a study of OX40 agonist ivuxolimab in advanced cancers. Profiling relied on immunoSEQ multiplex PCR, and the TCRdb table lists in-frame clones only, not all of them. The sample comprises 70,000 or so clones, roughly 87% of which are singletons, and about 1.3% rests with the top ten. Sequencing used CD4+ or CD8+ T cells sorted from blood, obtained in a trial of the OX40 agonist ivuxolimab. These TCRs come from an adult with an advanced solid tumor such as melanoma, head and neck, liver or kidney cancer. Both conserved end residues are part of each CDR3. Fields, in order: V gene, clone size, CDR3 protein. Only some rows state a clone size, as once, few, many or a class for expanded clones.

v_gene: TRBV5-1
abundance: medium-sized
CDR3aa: CASSWGTGQETQYF

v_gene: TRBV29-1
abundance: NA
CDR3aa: CSVRKDSSYEQYF

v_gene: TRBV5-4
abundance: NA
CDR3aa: CASSTRDRGSGGVQYF

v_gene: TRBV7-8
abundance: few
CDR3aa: CASSFQTTAQFF

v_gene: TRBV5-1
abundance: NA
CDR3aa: CASRGGTSTDTQYF

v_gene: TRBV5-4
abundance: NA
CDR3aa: CASSPIRQSGYTF

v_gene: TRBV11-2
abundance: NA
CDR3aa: CASSLALAGSYEQYF

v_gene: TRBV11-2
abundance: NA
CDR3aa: CASSLRTGVGNQPQHF

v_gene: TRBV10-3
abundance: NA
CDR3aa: CATALQGTGANVLTF

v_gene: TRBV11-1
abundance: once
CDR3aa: CASSGRYEQYF

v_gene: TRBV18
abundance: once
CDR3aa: CASSPPASGGTAGELFF

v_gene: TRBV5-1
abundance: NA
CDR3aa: CASSFDRGRGIEAFF

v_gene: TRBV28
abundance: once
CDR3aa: CASSFPADNEKLFF

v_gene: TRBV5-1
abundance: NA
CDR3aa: CASSAGLAGHTYEQYF

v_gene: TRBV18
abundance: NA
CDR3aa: CASSRNSDPRGEQFF

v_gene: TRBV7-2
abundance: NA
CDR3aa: CASSPPGTGSGELFF

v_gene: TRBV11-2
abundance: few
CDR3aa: CASSTRGPGADEQFF

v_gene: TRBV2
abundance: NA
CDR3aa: CASRRAYGANVLTF

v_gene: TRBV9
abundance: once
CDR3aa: CASSVGQGGTTEAFF

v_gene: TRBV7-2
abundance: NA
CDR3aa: CASRAGGSSYEQYF

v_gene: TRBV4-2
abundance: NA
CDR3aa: CASSLDGGRTDTQYF

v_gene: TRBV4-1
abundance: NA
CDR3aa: CASSQDNRGRSGGYTF

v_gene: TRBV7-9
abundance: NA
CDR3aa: CASSLGEELGGTDTQYF

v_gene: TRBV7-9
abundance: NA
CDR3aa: CASSLASAHNEQFF

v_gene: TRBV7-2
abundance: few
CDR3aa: CASSLSRGSTYEQYF

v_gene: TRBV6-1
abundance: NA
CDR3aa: CASMLSFRETQYF

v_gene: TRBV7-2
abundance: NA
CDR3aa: CASSPGTATNYGYTF

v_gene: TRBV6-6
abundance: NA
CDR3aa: CASSRGQGSPLHF

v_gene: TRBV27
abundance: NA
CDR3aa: CASARQGMGYGYTF

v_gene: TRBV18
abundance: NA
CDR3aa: CASSPASFHEQYF

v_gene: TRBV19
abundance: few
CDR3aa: CASSIGLAGELFF

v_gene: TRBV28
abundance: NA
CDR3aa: CASRTDGTGLLAGGLYEQYF

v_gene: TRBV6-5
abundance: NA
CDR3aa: CASRSEGAGANVLTF

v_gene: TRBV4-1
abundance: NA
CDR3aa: CASSQDRSGGYNEQFF

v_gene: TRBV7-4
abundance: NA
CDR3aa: CASSLEVGSTEAFF

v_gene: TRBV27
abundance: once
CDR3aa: CASSFSGGAVETQYF

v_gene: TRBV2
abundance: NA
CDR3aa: CASSEQGGGNTIYF

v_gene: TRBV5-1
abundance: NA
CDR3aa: CASSVTGLTGYTF

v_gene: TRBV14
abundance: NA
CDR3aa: CASSRGTVNEQFF

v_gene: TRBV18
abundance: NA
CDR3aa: CASSPIQGMNTEAFF

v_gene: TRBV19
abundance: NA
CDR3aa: CASSIEGQGASEKLFF

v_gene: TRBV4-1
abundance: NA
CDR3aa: CASTLTGGAGETQYF

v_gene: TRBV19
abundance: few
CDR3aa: CASSPGGTGANVLTF

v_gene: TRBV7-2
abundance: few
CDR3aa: CASSITGGKYEQYF

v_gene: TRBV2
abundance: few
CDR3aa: CASSGGVSTDTQYF

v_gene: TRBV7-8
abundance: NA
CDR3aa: CASRAGDLLGTGELFF

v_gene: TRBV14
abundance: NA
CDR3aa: CASSNLLAGGTDTQYF

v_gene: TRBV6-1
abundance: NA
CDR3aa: CASISVNSYEQYF

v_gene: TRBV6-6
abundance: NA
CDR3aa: CASTNSAYEQYF

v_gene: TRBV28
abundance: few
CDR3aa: CASSLVADTEAFF

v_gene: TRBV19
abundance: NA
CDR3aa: CASSIPGTVNYGYTF

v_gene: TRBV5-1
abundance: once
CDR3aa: CASSGGGITDTQYF

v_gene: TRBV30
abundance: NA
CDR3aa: CACRDGNQPQHF

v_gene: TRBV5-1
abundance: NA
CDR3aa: CASSAGQGNTIYF

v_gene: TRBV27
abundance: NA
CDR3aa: CASSLGTGGSPLHF